This is a list of T cell receptor beta chains from one sample in a study of shared clonotypes between healthy human individuals. Libraries were prepared by immunoSEQ multiplex PCR; TCRdb keeps only in-frame clonotypes and omits some of them. The table has 550,000 to 600,000 clones, 95% to 98% seen once; the top ten hold approximately 0.33%. Specimen: naive CD8+ T cells sorted from blood. The receptors were gathered from a man aged 30 to 39 in good health. Each CDR3 is given with its conserved first and last residue. D genes are given only for firm matches. Clone size appears in some rows only: once, few, many, or a class for an expanded clone.

size,D,V,J,length,CDR3,DNA
.,TRBD1,TRBV6-5,TRBJ1-2,15,CASSYSRQGSYGYTF,TGTGCCAGCAGTTACTCCAGACAGGGATCCTATGGCTACACCTTC
.,TRBD1,TRBV5-1,TRBJ2-7,13,CASSPRDRGEQYF,TGCGCCAGCAGCCCCCGGGACAGGGGTGAGCAGTACTTC
.,.,TRBV15,TRBJ2-3,18,CATSRGESLVWGTDTQYF,TGTGCCACCAGCAGAGGAGAGTCACTAGTTTGGGGCACAGATACGCAGTATTTT
.,.,TRBV10-2,TRBJ1-1,11,CASTGGTEAFF,TGCGCCAGCACTGGGGGTACTGAAGCTTTCTTT
.,TRBD2,TRBV29-1,TRBJ2-7,15,CSVVGTSGNSYEQYF,TGCAGCGTTGTAGGGACTAGCGGCAACTCCTACGAGCAGTACTTC
.,.,TRBV9,TRBJ2-1,11,CASGPLGEQFF,TGTGCCAGCGGACCCTTAGGTGAGCAGTTCTTC
.,TRBD2,TRBV9,TRBJ2-3,13,CASSVAGGHTQYF,TGTGCCAGCAGCGTAGCGGGAGGTCATACGCAGTATTTT
.,TRBD1,TRBV15,TRBJ2-2,15,CATSTRQGDTGELFF,TGTGCCACCAGCACAAGACAGGGTGACACCGGGGAGCTGTTTTTT
.,TRBD1,TRBV19,TRBJ1-1,15,CASSMGQGKHTEAFF,TGTGCCAGTAGTATGGGACAGGGGAAACACACTGAAGCTTTCTTT
.,.,TRBV29-1,TRBJ2-7,13,CSATPQSSYEQYF,TGCAGCGCAACACCCCAAAGCTCCTACGAGCAGTACTTC
once,.,TRBV6-5,TRBJ2-3,14,CASSLRGITDTQYF,TGTGCCAGCAGTTTACGGGGGATCACAGATACGCAGTATTTT
.,.,TRBV15,TRBJ2-7,14,CATSRDLGAYEQYF,TGTGCCACCAGCAGAGATTTGGGAGCCTACGAGCAGTACTTC
.,.,TRBV27,TRBJ1-1,14,CASSLEFFSTEAFF,TGTGCCAGCAGTTTGGAGTTTTTTAGCACTGAAGCTTTCTTT
.,.,TRBV4-1,TRBJ2-1,15,CASSQDGAESPEQFF,TGCGCCAGCAGCCAAGATGGCGCGGAGAGTCCTGAGCAGTTCTTC
.,.,TRBV2,TRBJ2-1,13,CASRNRAYNEQFF,TGTGCCAGCAGAAACAGGGCCTACAATGAGCAGTTCTTC
.,TRBD1,TRBV6-5,TRBJ1-5,14,CASITDRVEQPQHF,TGTGCCAGCATTACTGACAGGGTGGAACAGCCCCAGCATTTT
once,.,TRBV15,TRBJ2-7,13,CATSRQGHYEQYF,TGTGCCACCAGCAGGCAGGGGCACTACGAGCAGTACTTC
.,.,TRBV27,TRBJ2-7,12,CASSSHFTGQYF,TGTGCCAGCAGTTCCCACTTTACCGGGCAGTACTTC
.,.,TRBV27,TRBJ1-1,14,CASSLQGMNTEAFF,TGTGCCAGCAGTTTACAGGGTATGAACACTGAAGCTTTCTTT
.,.,TRBV4-1,TRBJ2-7,15,CASSQERARVHEQYF,TGCGCCAGCAGCCAAGAAAGGGCGCGGGTCCACGAGCAGTACTTC
.,.,TRBV9,TRBJ2-2,12,CATSGRTGELFF,TGTGCCACCTCAGGGCGAACCGGGGAGCTGTTTTTT
.,TRBD1,TRBV6-5,TRBJ1-5,15,CASSPTGASNQPQHF,TGTGCCAGCAGTCCAACAGGGGCCTCCAATCAGCCCCAGCATTTT
.,.,TRBV9,TRBJ1-5,13,CASSTGPVEPQHF,TGTGCCAGCAGCACGGGACCGGTGGAGCCCCAGCATTTT